This TCR beta chain emerged from a study of technical replicates of blood from several donors. CDR1 is LGHNA, CDR2 YSLEER, per germline. The germline V and J ends were trimmed by 4 bases and 1 base, with 10 bases remaining between them. CDR3 length equals 14 residues. This clone turned up a few times. Sequencing used immunoSEQ multiplex PCR; TCRdb keeps in-frame clones, though not all of them. The repertoire holds tens of thousands of clones, with 85% to 95% as singletons. The sample comprised PBMCs. The receptor was isolated from a human donor in good health. Some clones in this sample may be carry-over from other donors' samples. The chain carries TRBV4-3 and TRBJ1-1; D not resolved. CDR3 bases: TGCGCCAGCAGCCCTGGTGGGAGGAACACTGAAGCTTTCTTT. It encodes CASSPGGRNTEAFF.